The clone carrying this T cell receptor (beta chain) was seen once. This sample stems from a study of control samples from healthy donors and cancer patients. Germline assignment: CDR1 MNHNY and CDR2 SVGAGI (reference sequence). The length of the CDR3 is 14 residues. The V gene lost 4 bases and the J gene lost 4 bases, with 10 bases spanning the gap. Measured with immunoSEQ multiplex PCR; TCRdb has only the in-frame clones, and not every one. Found here are 150,000 to 200,000 clones, 80% to 95% of them singletons; the top ten hold more than 1.1%. Sequenced material: blood. This TCR was sampled from a man younger than 30 in good health. The chain uses TRBV6-6 and TRBJ2-2; D possibly corresponds to TRBD1 (6 bases). The chain's CDR3 is CASSSQTGTGELFF. For the CDR3, the DNA is TGTGCCAGCAGTTCTCAGACAGGCACCGGGGAGCTGTTTTTT.